The 30 T cell receptor beta chains below come from one sample, sequenced in a study of blood T cells in healthy people across ages (dated by TCRdb to 2013 to 2016). The library was obtained by 5' RACE. TCRdb records Illumina HiSeq 2500 as the sequencer. A second PCR of about 6 to 11 cycles was run with a J-beta primer mix and a sample-barcoded 5' primer. In-frame beta chains were kept once TCRdb had trimmed the public reads at Q25 with fastp and called clones with MiXCR. CDR3 protein sequences are deduplicated, and each keeps its most common genes and DNA. The sample records approximately 850,000 distinct CDR3 sequences, roughly 44% of which are singletons. Together, the top ten hold about 19% of the sample. Material: blood. Receptor source: a man between 60 and 75 years old in good health.

The chain has TRBV25-1 and TRBJ1-2; 9 nucleotides match TRBD1. CDR3 length: 14 amino acids. The germline gives CDR1 MGHDK, CDR2 SYGVNS. The V and J ends lost 7 bases and 4 bases, in that order; junction bases with no gene match: 7. The CDR3 here is CASTPDRGFYGYTF. As DNA, the CDR3 is TGTGCCAGCACTCCTGACAGGGGGTTCTATGGCTACACCTTC.

This clonotype was picked up a small number of times. The chain recombines TRBV27 with TRBJ1-5, with TRBD1 matching 9 bases. The CDR3 is made up of 16 amino acids. Unmatched junction bases numbered 3, after V lost 3 bases and J lost 0 bases. Looked up from germline, CDR1 is MNHEY and CDR2 is SMNVEV (reference sequence). CDR3 bases: TGTGCCAGCAGTTTTAGGGGACAGGGTAGCAATCAGCCCCAGCATTTT. Residues: CASSFRGQGSNQPQHF.

Points on this clonotype: This may be a read error: a much more frequent sequence differs by one nucleotide. The V and J genes are TRBV7-2 and TRBJ2-5; D is ambiguous. The CDR3 loop spans 13 amino acids. CDR1 is SGHTA and CDR2 is FQGNSA in the germline V gene. The CDR3 spells CARSLKAGETQYF. The CDR3 DNA reads TGTGCCCGCAGCTTAAAGGCTGGAGAGACCCAGTACTTC.

This clonotype came up a few times. This chain connects TRBV14 to TRBJ2-7, with D uncertain. Germline loops: CDR1 SGHDN, CDR2 FVKESK. Trimming cost V 0 bases and J 5 bases, with 14 bases left between them. CDR3 length: 15 residues. CDR3 region: CASSQDWTGFHEQYF. In DNA form, the CDR3 reads TGTGCCAGCAGCCAAGATTGGACGGGTTTCCACGAGCAGTACTTC.

As concerns this clonotype: The germline gene is not matched at one end of the junction; a read error may be the cause. The chain uses TRBV5-1 and TRBJ2-3; TRBD1 matches 8 bases. Germline-derived CDR1 and CDR2 are SGHRS and YFSETQ. The CDR3 runs to 18 residues. Written as DNA, the CDR3 is TGCGCCAGCAGCCCGGGGGCAGGACCGGGACAGGTCGCAGATACGCGGTATTTT. Residues: CASSPGAGPGQVADTRYF.

V is TRBV28 and J is TRBJ2-5, with 12 bases aligning to TRBD2. CDR3 length equals 16 residues. Germline CDR1 and CDR2: MDHEN and SYDVKM. V shed 2 bases, J shed 5 bases, and the junction held 6 bases outside the gene matches. CDR3 residues: CASSLLAGGPKETQYF. CDR3 sequence (DNA): TGTGCCAGCAGTTTACTAGCGGGGGGGCCGAAGGAGACCCAGTACTTC.

The chain joins TRBV18 to TRBJ2-1; D unclear. Germline V gene sequence: CDR1 KGHSH, CDR2 LQKENI. This CDR3 region has 15 residues. Trimming removed 0 bases at V and 2 bases at J, with 8 bases between. The CDR3 bases are TGTGCCAGCTCACCACCGGCTAGACCCTACAATGAGCAGTTCTTC. This codes for CASSPPARPYNEQFF.

About this clonotype itself: Since a much larger clone is just one base distant, this may be a read error. The chain links TRBV7-2 to TRBJ2-7; D uncertain. The CDR3 contains 13 residues. CDR1 and CDR2 (germline): SGHTA, FQGNSA. Between the trimmed V and J ends, which lost 5 bases and 2 bases, there was a span of 10 bases. CDR3 sequence reads: CASSVVGTYEQYF. The CDR3 coding sequence is TGTGCCAGCAGCGTAGTGGGGACCTACGAGCAGTACTTC.

The chain recombines TRBV6-5 with TRBJ2-1; D not certain. Trimming left V 0 bases short and J 5 bases short, with 11 bases between. Germline lookup yields CDR1 MNHEY and CDR2 SVGAGI. The CDR3 has 15 amino acids. CDR3 in amino acids: CASSYSSSANNEQFF. Here the CDR3 DNA reads TGTGCCAGCAGTTACTCGAGCTCGGCCAACAATGAGCAGTTCTTC.

This clonotype was picked up many times. The CDR3 loop reads CASSQDWDGDYEQYF. CDR3 DNA sequence: TGCGCCAGCAGCCAAGATTGGGACGGGGATTACGAGCAGTACTTC. The chain couples TRBV4-3 to TRBJ2-7; possibly TRBD1 or TRBD2 for D (5 bases each). V lost 0 bases and J 4 bases, leaving 13 bases between the germline ends. CDR3 length equals 15 residues. CDR1 and CDR2 from the germline V gene are LGHNA and YSLEER.

This clonotype was observed at least ten times. V is TRBV7-6 and J is TRBJ2-7; 7 bases are shared with TRBD1. J was trimmed by 6 bases and V by 4 bases; bases with no gene match: 3. The CDR3 has 12 amino acids. Germline V CDR1 and CDR2: SGHVS, FNYEAQ. The CDR3 region is CASSSAGGEQYF. The CDR3 coding sequence is TGTGCCAGCAGCTCAGCAGGGGGCGAGCAGTACTTC.

This clonotype was observed a handful of times. The chain has TRBV5-1 and TRBJ2-7; possible D gene TRBD2, 6 bases. Germline lookup yields CDR1 SGHRS and CDR2 YFSETQ. V lost 3 bases and J 6 bases, leaving 10 bases between the germline ends. CDR3 size: 12 residues. The CDR3 sequence: CASSSVGGEQYF. The CDR3 DNA sequence: TGCGCCAGCAGCTCGGTGGGGGGCGAGCAGTACTTC. Combining the CDR3 with reference TRBV5-1 and TRBJ2-7 gives the whole variable domain KAGVTQTPRYLIKTRGQQVTLSCSPISGHRSVSWYQQTPGQGLQFLFEYFSETQRNKGNFPGRFSGRQFSNSRSEMNVSTLELGDSALYLCASSSVGGEQYFGPGTRLTVT.

This clonotype was counted between two and nine times. The V gene is TRBV4-3, the J gene TRBJ2-1; D unresolved. CDR3 length: 17 residues. Trimming shortened V by 4 bases and J by 3 bases, and 19 bases separated the two germline ends. Germline lookup yields CDR1 LGHNA and CDR2 YSLEER. The CDR3 bases are TGCGCCAGCAGCCCTCTTATCTTTCCTTCGGGCTACAATGAGCAGTTCTTC. It yields the protein CASSPLIFPSGYNEQFF.

V and J are TRBV12-3 or TRBV12-4 and TRBJ2-3; D tentatively fits TRBD1 or TRBD2 (6 bases each). The CDR3 runs 16 residues. V dropped 6 bases and J dropped 8 bases, with 24 bases sitting between them. CDR3 nucleotide sequence: TGTGCCAGCAGACCGACGACGGGGGCCACGGGAGCTACGCAGTATTTT. Protein sequence: CASRPTTGATGATQYF.

Concerning this clonotype: One junction end does not reproduce the germline sequence, and a read error may be involved. This sequence joins TRBV7-2 and TRBJ2-7; 11 nucleotides match TRBD2. The CDR3 has 15 amino acids. Germline V gene sequence: CDR1 SGHTA, CDR2 FQGNSA. In nucleotides, the CDR3 is TGTGCCAGCAGCCTAGCGGGGGGATACTCCTACGAGCAGTACTTC. It codes for CASSLAGGYSYEQYF.

The genes are TRBV4-3 and TRBJ2-1; 14 positions agree with TRBD2. The CDR3 length is 16 residues. Germline trimming cut 1 base from V and 6 bases from J; bases unmatched to any gene: 2. The V gene's germline CDR1 is LGHNA and CDR2 YSLEER. The CDR3 loop reads CASSQGTSGGRNEQFF. The CDR3 DNA sequence: TGCGCCAGCAGCCAAGGGACTAGCGGGGGGCGCAATGAGCAGTTCTTC.

The genes are TRBV3-1 and TRBJ2-7; TRBD2 matches 7 bases. V gave up 8 bases and J gave up 1 base; unmatched junction bases: 14. The CDR3 consists of 16 residues. The germline V gene encodes CDR1 LGHDT and CDR2 YNNKEL (reference sequence). CDR3 protein: CASGEARGSGSYEQYF. In DNA form, the CDR3 reads TGTGCCAGCGGTGAGGCCCGCGGGAGCGGGTCCTACGAGCAGTACTTC.

The CDR3 DNA sequence: TGTGCCAGCAACCCAGGGTCCGGCTACACCTTC. The encoded protein is CASNPGSGYTF. The chain links TRBV6-6 to TRBJ1-2; the D gene is possibly TRBD1 (5 bases). Germline V lookup: CDR1 MNHNY, CDR2 SVGAGI (reference sequence). Trimming removed 7 bases from V and 8 bases from J, with 11 bases in between. This CDR3 comprises 11 residues.

This clonotype has only a few counts. This chain links TRBV7-9 with TRBJ2-5; 9 nucleotides align to TRBD1. This CDR3 comprises 17 residues. Germline trimming cut 0 bases from V and 5 bases from J; bases unmatched to any gene: 10. Germline V gives CDR1 SEHNR, CDR2 FQNEAQ (reference sequence). In DNA, the CDR3 is TGTGCCAGCAGCTTAGCATCACAGGGGGCCTTAGGGGAGACCCAGTACTTC. Translation gives CASSLASQGALGETQYF.

Worth noting for this clonotype: The germline gene is not matched at one end of the junction; a read error may be the cause. The gene calls are TRBV12-3 or TRBV12-4 and TRBJ2-6; no clear D gene. This CDR3 contains 13 residues. The chain's CDR3 is CASSLDPIYVLTF. The CDR3 DNA reads TGTGCCAGCAGCTTAGACCCTATCTATGTCCTGACTTTC.

The rearrangement links TRBV5-1 to TRBJ2-1; 10 nucleotides match TRBD2. Germline V gene data show CDR1 as SGHRS and CDR2 as YFSETQ. The V gene end was trimmed by 1 base and the J gene end by 5 bases; junction bases not matched to a gene: 6. CDR3 length: 16 residues. CDR3: CASSLLAGGGNNEQFF. The DNA for the CDR3 is TGCGCCAGCAGCTTGTTAGCGGGGGGTGGCAACAATGAGCAGTTCTTC.

The chain couples TRBV20-1 to TRBJ2-7; 13 bases fit TRBD2. This CDR3 contains 17 residues. V lost 3 bases, J lost 6 bases, and 14 bases stayed unmatched. Germline CDR1 reads DFQATT; CDR2 reads SNEGSKA (reference sequence). The CDR3 sequence: CSARPRTSGGHGGEQYF. In nucleotides, the CDR3 is TGCAGTGCTAGGCCCAGGACTAGCGGGGGCCATGGGGGCGAGCAGTACTTC.

This clonotype was seen only once. The chain recombines TRBV20-1 with TRBJ2-1; perhaps TRBD1 as D (6 bases). The V end lost 8 bases, the J end lost 3 bases, and 14 bases lay between the germline ends. The CDR3 is 13 residues long. CDR1 is DFQATT and CDR2 is SNEGSKA in the germline V gene (reference sequence). CDR3 sequence reads: CSTRGHNYNEQFF. CDR3 DNA: TGCAGTACCAGGGGCCACAACTACAATGAGCAGTTCTTC.

The J gene is TRBJ2-3, the V gene TRBV2; no firm D call. The V gene's germline CDR1 is SNHLY and CDR2 FYNNEI. V shed 0 bases and J shed 4 bases, with 8 bases lying between them. The CDR3 is 14 amino acids. The CDR3 DNA reads TGTGCCAGCAGTGAAGCCTGGTCGGCAGATACGCAGTATTTT. Amino acids: CASSEAWSADTQYF. Together with reference TRBV2 and TRBJ2-3, the CDR3 gives the full variable domain: EPEVTQTPSHQVTQMGQEVILRCVPISNHLYFYWYRQILGQKVEFLVSFYNNEISEKSEIFDDQFSVERPDGSNFTLKIRSTKLEDSAMYFCASSEAWSADTQYFGPGTRLTVL.

This clonotype occurred a few times. The rearrangement links TRBV7-9 to TRBJ1-2, with a tentative D call TRBD1 (6 bases). The CDR3 totals 14 residues. With 5 bases removed from V and 1 base from J, the gap between germline ends came to 11 bases. Germline lookup yields CDR1 SEHNR and CDR2 FQNEAQ (reference sequence). CDR3 protein: CASSPGAGNYGYTF. In DNA, the CDR3 is TGTGCCAGCAGCCCGGGGGCGGGTAACTATGGCTACACCTTC.

The chain recombines TRBV18 with TRBJ2-5; D call uncertain. CDR1 is KGHSH, CDR2 LQKENI, per germline. This CDR3 region has 13 residues. The germline V and J ends were trimmed by 8 bases and 4 bases, with 14 bases remaining between them. The CDR3 reads CASTPGVGETQYF. The CDR3 DNA sequence: TGTGCCAGCACCCCAGGAGTAGGAGAGACCCAGTACTTC.

Details on this clonotype: At one of its ends the junction is not consistent with the germline gene, which may arise from a read error. The rearrangement uses TRBV7-2 and TRBJ2-1; D is undetermined. Germline CDR1 and CDR2: SGHTA and FQGNSA. This CDR3 has 13 residues. CDR3 region: CASSLDSYNERFF. DNA of the CDR3: TGTGCCAGCAGCTTAGACAGTTACAATGAGCGGTTCTTC.

This clonotype was counted a few times. This sequence joins TRBV5-1 and TRBJ2-3; 8 nucleotides line up with TRBD2. The CDR3 is 15 residues long. V trimming: 3 bases; J trimming: 2 bases; junction bases outside the gene matches: 5. Germline loops: CDR1 SGHRS, CDR2 YFSETQ. The CDR3 region is CASSSFSGATDTQYF. The DNA for the CDR3 is TGCGCCAGCAGCTCTTTTAGCGGGGCCACAGATACGCAGTATTTT.

To note about this clonotype: A read error may be the cause here, since a much bigger clone is one base away. The genes are TRBV28 and TRBJ2-5, with D tentatively TRBD2 (5 bases). The J call may not be correct, given that the DNA end is closer to TRBJ2-7. Germline V gene lookup returns CDR1 MDHEN and CDR2 SYDVKM. The CDR3 consists of 13 residues. CDR3 amino acids: CASRGSVALEQYF. In DNA, the CDR3 is TGTGCCAGCCGGGGTAGCGTTGCCCTCGAGCAGTACTTC.

As to this clonotype: The junction departs from the called germline gene at one end, perhaps through a read error. The chain joins TRBV7-2 to TRBJ2-1; 13 bases line up with TRBD2. Germline CDR1 reads SGHTA; CDR2 reads FQGNSA. The CDR3 totals 17 residues. The chain's CDR3 is CASGYTSGGGAYNEQFF. DNA of the CDR3: TGCGCCAGCGGCTACACTAGCGGGGGGGGCGCCTACAATGAGCAGTTCTTC.